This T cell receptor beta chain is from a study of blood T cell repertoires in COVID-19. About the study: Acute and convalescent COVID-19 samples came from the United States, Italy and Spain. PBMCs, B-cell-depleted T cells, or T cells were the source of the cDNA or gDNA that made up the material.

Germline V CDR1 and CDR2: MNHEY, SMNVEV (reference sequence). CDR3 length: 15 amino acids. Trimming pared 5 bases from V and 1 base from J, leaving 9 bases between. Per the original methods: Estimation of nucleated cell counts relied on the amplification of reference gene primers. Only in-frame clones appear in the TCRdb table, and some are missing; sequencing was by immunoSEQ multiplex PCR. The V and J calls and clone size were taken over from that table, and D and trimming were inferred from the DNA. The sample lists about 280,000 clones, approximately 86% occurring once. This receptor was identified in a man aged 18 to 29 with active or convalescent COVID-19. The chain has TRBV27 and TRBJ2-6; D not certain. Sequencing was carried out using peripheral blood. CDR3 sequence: CASSVGVSGANVLTF. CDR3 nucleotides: TGTGCCAGCAGTGTGGGCGTGTCTGGGGCCAACGTCCTGACTTTC. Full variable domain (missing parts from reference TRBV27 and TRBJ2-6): EAQVTQNPRYLITVTGKKLTVTCSQNMNHEYMSWYRQDPGLGLRQIYYSMNVEVTDKGDVPEGYKVSRKEKRNFPLILESPSPNQTSLYFCASSVGVSGANVLTFGAGSRLTVL.